The following is a T cell receptor (beta chain) sequence with its context. The antigen remains unidentified. Measured with immunoSEQ multiplex PCR; TCRdb has only the in-frame clones, and not every one. The sample lists fewer than 110,000 clones; approximately 86% were seen once. Between the trimmed V and J ends, which lost 5 bases and 8 bases, there was a span of 18 bases. This CDR3 region has 14 residues. Germline V gene data show CDR1 as MNHEY and CDR2 as SMNVEV (reference sequence). The data were taken from a study of T cell responses to AZD1222 COVID-19 vaccine. Notes on the study in general: Without day 14 samples, only post-peak T cell repertoires were studied. It was only 6 or 7 AZD1222 recipients who were seropositive at baseline. There were mostly white British donors and more females than males, and clonal diversity was possibly underestimated.

The V and J genes are TRBV27 and TRBJ1-2; D gene uncertain. The sample was peripheral blood, taken on day 0 of AZD1222 vaccination. The clonotype was recovered from an adult in good health. In DNA, the CDR3 is TGTGCCAGCAGTACCGTGTACGGAAATGGGGGCTACACCTTC. Translated: CASSTVYGNGGYTF.